The entry below describes one T cell receptor (beta chain). This specimen belongs to a study of blood T cell repertoires in COVID-19. Across the study: Donors in the United States, Italy and Spain gave samples during acute or convalescent COVID-19. Sample material is recorded as cDNA or gDNA derived from T cells, B-cell-depleted T cells, or PBMCs.

Authors' methods: Estimation of nucleated cell counts was performed using reference gene primer amplification. The method was immunoSEQ multiplex PCR; TCRdb's version includes in-frame clones alone and lacks a portion of them. D and trimming were read from the DNA, whereas the V and J calls and clone size are those reported in that table. Found here are hundreds of thousands of clones, around 87% of them singletons; the top ten hold approximately 1.5%. The V and J ends lost 2 bases and 6 bases, in that order; junction bases with no gene match: 4. The CDR3 contains 15 residues. The germline CDR1 and CDR2 sequences are SGHTA and FQGNSA.

Sequences were obtained from peripheral blood. The chain couples TRBV7-2 to TRBJ2-1, with TRBD1 matching 10 bases. This TCR came from a woman aged 35 to 49 who had recovered from COVID-19. For the CDR3, the DNA is TGTGCCAGCAGCTTATGGGACAGGGGTTCCAATGAGCAGTTCTTC. Its translation is CASSLWDRGSNEQFF.